The subject of this entry is one T cell receptor beta chain. The antigen is not known. This sample stems from a study of cytomegalovirus exposure and HLA in healthy donors. The CDR3 spans 16 residues. V was shortened by 0 bases and J by 2 bases, with 14 bases between the two germline ends. Germline values: CDR1 MGHRA, CDR2 YSYEKL. 60 Vbeta and 13 Jbeta primers were used in PCR. TCRdb keeps only in-frame clones here, not all; method: immunoSEQ multiplex PCR. The sample holds 180,000 or so clones, about 85% seen once. Overall study results and limits: An analysis that was carried out later associated fewer than 20,000 TCR beta sequences with HLA alleles at 0.05 false discovery rate. For TCR beta chains, V- and J-gene trimming was later linked to a missense DCLRE1C variant.

The chain uses TRBV4-1 and TRBJ2-7; D gene ambiguous. The origin of this receptor is a girl under 18 in good health and CMV-seropositive. Sequenced input: PBMCs. Written as DNA, the CDR3 is TGCGCCAGCAGCCAAGATTTGGCTTCTTCCCCCTACGAGCAGTACTTC. Amino acid sequence: CASSQDLASSPYEQYF.